This T cell receptor (beta chain) was sequenced during a study of metastatic and nonmetastatic thyroid tumors. For the study at large: Patients with malignant and benign thyroid disease provided blood and tumor or nodule tissue, whose repertoires were compared.

The CDR3 contains 12 residues. V dropped 5 bases and J dropped 6 bases, with 10 bases sitting between them. CDR1 and CDR2 from the germline V gene are GTSNPN and SVGIG (reference sequence). Each patient went into thyroid surgery without having received any treatment. With MiXCR, TCRdb called clones anew from the PCR reads. The table has about 5,500 clones, 30% to 45% seen once; the top ten hold roughly 15%. The genes are TRBV30 and TRBJ2-2; no reliable D call. Material: tumor tissue. The TCR comes from a male donor with papillary thyroid cancer or a benign thyroid nodule (not recorded which). Some clones in this sample may be carry-over from other donors' samples. CDR3 coding DNA: TGTGCCTGGGCCCGCCCGGCCGGGGAGCTGTTTTTT. It translates to CAWARPAGELFF.